What follows are 12 T cell receptor beta chains derived from one specimen sequenced in a study of T cells in Graves' hyperthyroidism and ophthalmopathy. RNA transcripts gave rise to amplified TCR beta CDR3 regions. The HTBI primer set drove a first-round RT-PCR of the TCR CDR3. TCRdb redid the calling of the multiplex PCR reads with MiXCR, one entry per CDR3 protein. This sample has hundreds of thousands of distinct CDR3 sequences; roughly 14% occur once, and the top ten carry roughly 4.3%. Sample: blood. The receptors originated from a woman aged 40 to 49 with Graves' ophthalmopathy.

This clonotype has a handful of counts. The rearrangement joins TRBV28 to TRBJ1-2; 7 nucleotides line up with TRBD1. Germline V gene lookup returns CDR1 MDHEN and CDR2 SYDVKM. The junction had 11 bases not matched to a gene; V was cut back by 7 bases and J by 6 bases. The CDR3 has 14 residues. The CDR3, as DNA: TGTGCCAGCATCGTCAGGGACAGATTTGATGGCTACACCTTC. It translates to CASIVRDRFDGYTF.

The sample holds many counts of this clonotype. The chain recombines TRBV29-1 with TRBJ1-2, with D perhaps TRBD1 (5 bases). The CDR3 runs to 11 residues. Germline CDR1 reads SQVTM; CDR2 reads ANQGSEA. CDR3 sequence reads: CMSLGDYGYTF. CDR3 DNA sequence: TGCATGTCTTTGGGGGACTATGGCTACACCTTC.

This clonotype was observed many times. The genes are TRBV2 and TRBJ1-2, with D possibly being TRBD1 (6 bases). Trimming shortened V by 2 bases and J by 3 bases, and 16 bases separated the two germline ends. The CDR3 sequence is 16 residues long. Germline CDR1 SNHLY, CDR2 FYNNEI. The CDR3 nucleotides are TGTGCCAGCAGTGAAACCCCCACAGGGTACGACTATGGCTACACCTTC. This codes for CASSETPTGYDYGYTF.

This clonotype was seen many times. CDR3 protein: CAISQTSGYQETQYF. The DNA of the CDR3 is TGTGCCATCAGTCAGACTAGCGGGTACCAAGAGACCCAGTACTTC. This chain connects TRBV10-3 to TRBJ2-5, with 10 bases fitting TRBD2. V was clipped by 5 bases and J by 0 bases; unmatched bases: 3. Looked up from germline, CDR1 is ENHRY and CDR2 is SYGVKD. This CDR3 is built from 15 residues.

The chain uses TRBV6-1 and TRBJ2-7; possibly TRBD1 for D (5 bases). The CDR3 covers 13 residues. Trimming cost V 6 bases and J 6 bases, with 15 bases left between them. Looked up from germline, CDR1 is MNHNS and CDR2 is SASEGT. This CDR3 is CASRTDSALEQYF. Here the CDR3 DNA reads TGTGCCAGCAGAACTGACAGTGCGCTCGAGCAGTACTTC.

This clonotype was recorded many times. This chain joins TRBV28 and TRBJ2-7; perhaps TRBD2 as D (7 bases). V was clipped by 4 bases and J by 2 bases, with 12 bases between them. CDR3 size: 14 residues. Germline lookup yields CDR1 MDHEN and CDR2 SYDVKM. The DNA of the CDR3 is TGTGCCAGCAGTTGGCGGGGGCCGGCCTACGAGCAGTACTTC. This gives the protein CASSWRGPAYEQYF.

Regarding this clonotype: One junction end does not reproduce the germline sequence, and a read error may be involved. This chain links TRBV19 with TRBJ2-7, with a tentative D call TRBD1 (6 bases). Germline V gene data show CDR1 as LNHDA and CDR2 as SQIVND (reference sequence). The CDR3 loop spans 15 amino acids. As DNA, the CDR3 is TGTGCCAGTAGTATTGGTCAGGGGTACTCCAACGAGCAGTACTTC. Translated: CASSIGQGYSNEQYF.

The sample holds a few counts of this clonotype. The chain employs TRBV5-5 and TRBJ2-2; no reliable D call. The germline gives CDR1 SGHKS, CDR2 YYEKEE (reference sequence). V lost 7 bases, J lost 4 bases, and 14 bases lay in between. This CDR3 is 14 amino acids long. CDR3: CASGRGARTGELFF. The CDR3 nucleotides read TGTGCCAGCGGGCGTGGAGCGCGCACCGGGGAGCTGTTTTTT.

Ten or more counts support this clonotype. J is TRBJ2-5 and V is TRBV29-1, with D perhaps being TRBD1 or TRBD2 (5 bases each). The V end lost 3 bases, the J end lost 5 bases, and 10 bases lay between the germline ends. Germline V gene sequence: CDR1 SQVTM, CDR2 ANQGSEA. The CDR3 loop spans 12 amino acids. The CDR3 DNA reads TGCAGCGTTGAGGGGGTCGGGGAGACCCAGTACTTC. Protein product: CSVEGVGETQYF.

This clonotype was detected ten times or more. The chain uses TRBV19 and TRBJ1-3; the match to TRBD1 covers 7 bases. The CDR3 has 14 residues. The ends lost 5 bases at V and 3 bases at J; junction bases unmatched: 4. Germline values: CDR1 LNHDA, CDR2 SQIVND (reference sequence). CDR3 sequence (DNA): TGTGCCAGTAGTGAGGGGGCGCGTGGAAACACCATATATTTT. Translating it yields CASSEGARGNTIYF.

V usage is TRBV20-1 and J usage is TRBJ2-2; tentatively, D is TRBD2 (5 bases). The germline V and J ends were trimmed by 4 bases and 3 bases, with 9 bases remaining between them. The CDR3 has 13 residues. Germline V CDR1 and CDR2: DFQATT, SNEGSKA (reference sequence). CDR3 in amino acids: CSANNGDTGELFF. The CDR3 bases are TGCAGTGCTAATAACGGGGACACCGGGGAGCTGTTTTTT.

This clonotype was recorded at least ten times. V is TRBV24-1 and J is TRBJ2-7; 14 bases agree with TRBD2. This CDR3 has 15 residues. Germline V gene lookup returns CDR1 KGHDR and CDR2 SFDVKD. After removal of 4 bases from V and 6 bases from J, the junction contained 4 bases not matched to a gene. For the CDR3, the DNA is TGTGCCACCAGTGACCCCGGGACTAGCGGGAGCGAGCAGTACTTC. Translation gives CATSDPGTSGSEQYF.